Sequencing of this T cell receptor (beta chain) was carried out in a study of T cells in women clearing cervical HPV infection (dated by TCRdb to the late 2010s). Concerning the study at large: The cases were 25 women with histologically confirmed HPV16-related CIN3 or worse, and 2 of those women had invasive cancers. HLA typing was available for only a few women, so HLA type could not be excluded as a confounder. This exploratory proof-of-principle case-control study, nested within the Guanacaste HPV Natural History Study in Costa Rica, compared TCR repertoires among women with different cervical HPV16 outcomes. For cases, a median interval of about 150 days, with an interquartile range of 90 to 200 days, was observed between lesion detection and blood sampling. In the parent cohort, around 9,800 women aged 18 or older were enrolled in Guanacaste, Costa Rica, during about 1992 to 1994 and then followed for under nine years. The controls were some 23 women whose single incident HPV16 infection cleared within 12 months with no development of precancer or cancer. Blood from cases was drawn at the visit where the lesion was first identified, while blood from controls was drawn once the infection was no longer detected. Cases and controls were matched on year of sample collection and on age within five years. Quality controls consisted of five blinded duplicates per group, for a total of some 60 samples made up of some 50 participants and about ten replicates. Cases had a median age of approximately 35 years compared with more than 37 for controls, and baseline characteristics showed no significant differences between the groups. The study at large found these results: Random forest classifiers that combined richness and V gene abundances separated cases from controls with an estimated AUC of less than 0.85. CIN3+ cases had significantly higher TCR repertoire richness than controls across sequencing depths, but evenness did not differ between the groups. T-cell numbers per sample were unknown, so richness differences could reflect varying T-cell content rather than repertoire biology. TRBV6-7 relative abundance was lower in cases than in controls (roughly 0.11% versus 0.16%; Bonferroni P = 0.0008). The cross-sectional design could not show whether the associations came before the infection or were a result of it, and neither effector/memory subsets nor HPV-specific T cells were isolated.

TCR beta CDR3 regions were amplified by multiplex PCR from an average of roughly 1.1 ug genomic DNA per sample using the immunoSEQ assay. The assay corrected primer bias using a complete synthetic TCR repertoire to establish an amplification baseline. Amplicons were sequenced on the Illumina platform. The paper's data handling went like this. Error correction of the sequences involved clustering with frequency ratios plus a modified nearest-neighbor algorithm, after which the sequences were analyzed in the immunoSEQ Analyzer using IMGT gene definitions. TCR richness and evenness were averaged over 20 rarefaction repeats at each rarefaction depth, excluding samples with fewer sequences than the depth. Relative abundances of V, D and J genes were compared between groups using Wilcoxon rank sum tests, with FDR correction applied. For the blinded duplicates, the intraclass correlation was approximately 96% for TCR richness and averaged 76.4% across about 64 gene segments. Here the immuneACCESS table is served through TCRdb, limited to in-frame sequences with V and J called. Missing clones are a known gap in these copies; in checked studies unresolved V genes cover under half, and the rest lacks a known reason. V and J calls and clone size are copied from that table; D and trimming were computed from the DNA. The table for this sample lists under 30,000 clones. The ten largest account for approximately 5.5% of the sample.

The germline V gene yields SGHRS for CDR1 and YFSETQ for CDR2. V lost 1 base and J lost 2 bases, and the count of bases not matched to a germline gene is 4. The CDR3 starts with the cysteine, ends with the phenylalanine, and has 16 residues. The CDR3 was read in part: 39 bases, with the frame set at base 1. Every participant had a single incident cervical HPV16 infection, and women with prevalent HPV16 infections were excluded. Cervical HPV DNA was detected by MY09/MY11 PCR and genotyped by dot-blot hybridization. Around 14 mL of heparinized blood was centrifuged, after which the buffy coat was aliquoted, frozen at -30 degrees C, and then stored at -80 degrees C. QIAGEN kits were used to extract genomic DNA from the buffy coat specimens. Concerning this clone itself: The target of this receptor is not known. The read ends 3 residues early relative to the CDR3; the germline J gene fills the gap.

The specimen sequenced was blood buffy coat. The TCR originated in a woman aged 18 to 75 with a cervical HPV16 infection that either progressed to CIN3+ or cleared (not recorded which). Recombination connected TRBV5-1 to TRBJ2-3, with 10 bases matching TRBD2. The CDR3 bases that were read are TGCGCCAGCAGCTTGCGAGCGGGAGGGCCCACAGATACG. This encodes CASSLRAGGPTDT. The whole CDR3 sequence reads CASSLRAGGPTDTQYF. This CDR3, with the reference TRBV5-1 and TRBJ2-3 proteins standing in past its ends, gives the full variable domain KAGVTQTPRYLIKTRGQQVTLSCSPISGHRSVSWYQQTPGQGLQFLFEYFSETQRNKGNFPGRFSGRQFSNSRSEMNVSTLELGDSALYLCASSLRAGGPTDTQYFGPGTRLTVL.